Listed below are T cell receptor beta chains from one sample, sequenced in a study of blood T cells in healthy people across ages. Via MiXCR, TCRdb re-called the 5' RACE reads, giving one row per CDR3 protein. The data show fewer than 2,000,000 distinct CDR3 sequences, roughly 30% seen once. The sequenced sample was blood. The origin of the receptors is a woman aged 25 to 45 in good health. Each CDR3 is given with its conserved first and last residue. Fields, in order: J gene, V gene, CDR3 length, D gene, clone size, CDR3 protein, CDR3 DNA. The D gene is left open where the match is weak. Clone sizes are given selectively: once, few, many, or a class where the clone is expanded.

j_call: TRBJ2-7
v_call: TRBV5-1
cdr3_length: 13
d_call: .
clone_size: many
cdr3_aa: CASSLAWGYEQYF
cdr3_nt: TGTGCCAGCAGCTTGGCCTGGGGCTACGAGCAGTACTTC

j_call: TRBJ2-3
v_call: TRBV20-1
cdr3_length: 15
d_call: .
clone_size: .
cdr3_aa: CSARVITGAPDTQYF
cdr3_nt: TGCAGTGCTAGGGTGATAACGGGGGCCCCAGATACGCAGTATTTT

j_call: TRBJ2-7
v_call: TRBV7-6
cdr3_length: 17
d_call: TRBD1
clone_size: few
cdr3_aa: CASSPSPSRDRDYEQYF
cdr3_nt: TGTGCCAGCAGCCCCAGTCCCAGTCGGGACAGGGACTACGAGCAGTACTTC

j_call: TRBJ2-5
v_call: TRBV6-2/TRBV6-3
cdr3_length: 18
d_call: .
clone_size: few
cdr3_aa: CASSHLLPSGSSRETQYF
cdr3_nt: TGTGCCAGCAGTCACCTACTACCTTCAGGAAGCTCCCGAGAGACCCAGTACTTC

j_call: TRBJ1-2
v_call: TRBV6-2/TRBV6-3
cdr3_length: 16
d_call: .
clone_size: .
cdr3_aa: CASRTRLGAIGYGYTF
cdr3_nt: TGTGCCAGCCGAACCAGACTGGGGGCGATTGGCTATGGCTACACCTTC

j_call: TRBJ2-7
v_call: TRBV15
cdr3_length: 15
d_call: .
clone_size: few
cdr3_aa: CATSRDTADVYEQYF
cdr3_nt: TGTGCCACCAGCAGAGATACAGCCGACGTCTACGAGCAGTACTTC

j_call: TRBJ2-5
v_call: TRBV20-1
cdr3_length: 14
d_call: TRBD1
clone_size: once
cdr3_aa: CSATTGTEQGTQYF
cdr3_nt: TGCAGTGCCACAACAGGGACAGAACAAGGGACCCAGTACTTC

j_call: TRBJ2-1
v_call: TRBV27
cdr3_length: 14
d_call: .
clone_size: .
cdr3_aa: CASSRPGLTTEQFF
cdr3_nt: TGTGCCAGCAGCCGACCGGGACTTACTACTGAGCAGTTCTTC

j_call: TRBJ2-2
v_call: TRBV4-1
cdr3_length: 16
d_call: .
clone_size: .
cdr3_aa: CASSQDRGFNTGELFF
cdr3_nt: TGCGCCAGCAGCCAAGATCGGGGCTTCAACACCGGGGAGCTGTTTTTT

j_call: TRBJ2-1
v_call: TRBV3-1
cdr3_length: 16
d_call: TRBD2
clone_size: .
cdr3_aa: CASSRGREGLYNEQFF
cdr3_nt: TGTGCCAGCAGCCGTGGACGGGAGGGCCTGTACAATGAGCAGTTCTTC

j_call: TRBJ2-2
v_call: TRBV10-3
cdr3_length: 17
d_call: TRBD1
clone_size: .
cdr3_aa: CAISEGADRENTGELFF
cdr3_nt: TGTGCCATCAGTGAGGGGGCGGACAGGGAGAACACCGGGGAGCTGTTTTTT

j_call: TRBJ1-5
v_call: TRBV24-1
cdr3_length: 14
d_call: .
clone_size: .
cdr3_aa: CATSDSQGWQPQHF
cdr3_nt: TGTGCCACCAGTGATTCACAGGGCTGGCAGCCCCAGCATTTT

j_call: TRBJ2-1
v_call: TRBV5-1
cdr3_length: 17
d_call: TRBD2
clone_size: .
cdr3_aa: CASSLYGTGTSGNEQFF
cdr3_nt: TGCGCCAGCAGCTTGTATGGCACGGGGACTAGCGGCAATGAGCAGTTCTTC

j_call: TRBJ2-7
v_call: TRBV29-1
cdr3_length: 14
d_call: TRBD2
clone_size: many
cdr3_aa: CSVKTSGSVIEQYF
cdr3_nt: TGCAGCGTCAAGACTAGCGGGAGTGTTATCGAGCAGTACTTC

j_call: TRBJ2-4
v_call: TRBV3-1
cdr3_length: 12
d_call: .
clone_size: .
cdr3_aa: CASSQAEGIQYF
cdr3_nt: TGTGCCAGCAGCCAAGCCGAGGGCATTCAGTACTTC

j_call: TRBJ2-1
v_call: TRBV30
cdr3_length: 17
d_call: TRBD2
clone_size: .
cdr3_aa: CAWRGLAGDRSYNEQFF
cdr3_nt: TGTGCCTGGAGGGGACTAGCGGGAGATAGGTCCTACAATGAGCAGTTCTTC

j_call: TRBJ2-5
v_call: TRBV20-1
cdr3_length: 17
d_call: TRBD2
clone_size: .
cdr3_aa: CSAGGLAGGPGRETQYF
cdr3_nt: TGCAGTGCTGGCGGGCTAGCGGGAGGACCCGGTCGGGAGACCCAGTACTTC

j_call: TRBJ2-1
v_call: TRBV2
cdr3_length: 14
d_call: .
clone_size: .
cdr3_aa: CASSERSVGGEQFF
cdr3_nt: TGTGCCAGCAGTGAAAGGTCGGTTGGAGGGGAGCAGTTCTTC

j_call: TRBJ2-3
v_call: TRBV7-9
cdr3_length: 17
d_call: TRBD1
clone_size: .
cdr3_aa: CASSPPVRDRGLDTQYF
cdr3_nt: TGTGCCAGCAGCCCCCCCGTCAGGGACAGGGGTCTGGATACGCAGTATTTT

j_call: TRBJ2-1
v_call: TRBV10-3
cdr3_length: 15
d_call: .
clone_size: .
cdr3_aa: CAISGRDGDYNEQFF
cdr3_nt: TGTGCCATCAGTGGCCGGGACGGGGACTACAATGAGCAGTTCTTC

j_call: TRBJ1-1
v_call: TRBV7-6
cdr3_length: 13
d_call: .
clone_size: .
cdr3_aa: CASRPGPFTEAFF
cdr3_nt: TGTGCCAGCAGGCCCGGGCCTTTCACTGAAGCTTTCTTT

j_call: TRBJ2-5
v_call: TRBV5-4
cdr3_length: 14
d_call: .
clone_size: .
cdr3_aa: CASSPGTFQETQYF
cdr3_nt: TGTGCCAGCAGCCCGGGGACGTTTCAAGAGACCCAGTACTTC

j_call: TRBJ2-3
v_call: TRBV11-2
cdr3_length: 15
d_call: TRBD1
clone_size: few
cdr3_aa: CASRKPGQGPDTQYF
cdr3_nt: TGTGCCAGCAGGAAACCGGGACAGGGCCCAGATACGCAGTATTTT

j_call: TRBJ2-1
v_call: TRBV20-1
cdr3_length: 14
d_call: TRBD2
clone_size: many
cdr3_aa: CSAELAGNYNEQFF
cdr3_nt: TGCAGTGCTGAACTAGCGGGGAATTACAATGAGCAGTTCTTC

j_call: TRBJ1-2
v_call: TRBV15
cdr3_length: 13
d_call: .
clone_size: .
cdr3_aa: CATSRADNYGYTF
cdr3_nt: TGTGCCACCAGCAGAGCAGATAACTATGGCTACACCTTC